This TCR beta chain originates from a study of T-cell memory formation after mild COVID-19. On this clonotype itself: Its antigen remains unknown.

TCR alpha and TCR beta cDNA libraries carrying sample barcodes and UMIs were produced by 5'RACE using constant-segment primers. TCRdb reprocessed the 5' RACE reads via MiXCR and lists one record per CDR3 protein. The table has fewer than 450,000 distinct CDR3 sequences, roughly a quarter seen once. V gave up 4 bases and J gave up 10 bases, with 13 bases separating them. The CDR3 length is 13 residues. Germline lookup yields CDR1 SEHNR and CDR2 FQNEAQ (reference sequence). Study results and caveats: Contracting CD4+ clones lay largely in CM and EM, with CD8+ ones residing in EMRA. Some SARS-CoV-2-responding clones were already detected in memory before infection.

Sequenced material: PBMCs or a T cell subset sorted from them (not recorded which). This chain uses TRBV7-9 with TRBJ2-2; no definite D call. This clonotype was obtained from an adult woman who had mild COVID-19 (a few samples of this study predate the infection). Cell type and time point are not known. Written as DNA, the CDR3 is TGTGCCAGCAGCTCGCCCATACCCTCGGAGCTGTTTTTT. Translation gives CASSSPIPSELFF.